The 27 T cell receptor beta chains below all came from one sample that was sequenced in a study of somatic mutations in cytotoxic T cells in rheumatoid arthritis. Assay: immunoSEQ multiplex PCR; the TCRdb copy retains only in-frame clones and omits some. The sample holds about 18,000 clones; over 60% are singletons and the top ten take 28%. The source material was CD8+ T cells sorted from blood. These receptors originate from an adult with rheumatoid arthritis.

The chain is built from TRBV7-9 and TRBJ2-4, with unresolved D. The CDR3 totals 19 residues. Trimming took 4 bases from V and 0 from J, leaving 22 bases between them. The germline V gene encodes CDR1 SEHNR and CDR2 FQNEAQ (reference sequence). The CDR3, as DNA: TGTGCCAGCAGCTACGAAATTGACACTCAAAAGCTAGCCAAAAACATTCAGTACTTC. Translated: CASSYEIDTQKLAKNIQYF.

V usage is TRBV11-3 and J usage is TRBJ1-1; no clear D. Germline assignment: CDR1 SGHNT and CDR2 YENEEA. The CDR3 is 11 amino acids. V dropped 2 bases and J dropped 7 bases, with 5 bases sitting between them. CDR3 DNA sequence: TGTGCCAGCAGCTTATTGGGTGAAGCTTTCTTT. It specifies CASSLLGEAFF.

This chain joins TRBV14 and TRBJ1-2; D perhaps matches TRBD1 (5 bases). Trimming shortened V by 2 bases and J by 7 bases, and 11 bases separated the two germline ends. Germline V gene data show CDR1 as SGHDN and CDR2 as FVKESK. This CDR3 is 13 amino acids long. CDR3 bases: TGTGCCAGCAGCCAATCGGGGGAGACTGGCTACACCTTC. As protein: CASSQSGETGYTF.

The V gene is TRBV7-8, the J gene TRBJ2-1, with 10 bases lining up with TRBD2. Germline values: CDR1 SGHVS, CDR2 FQNEAQ. The ends lost 5 bases at V and 6 bases at J; junction bases unmatched: 13. The CDR3 covers 17 residues. CDR3 in DNA: TGTGCCAGCAGCCTAAGGTGGCTAGCGGGAGAAAGCAATGAGCAGTTCTTC. Protein: CASSLRWLAGESNEQFF. Filled out from reference TRBV7-8 and TRBJ2-1, the complete variable domain reads GAGVSQSPRYKVAKRGQDVALRCDPISGHVSLFWYQQALGQGPEFLTYFQNEAQLDKSGLPSDRFFAERPEGSVSTLKIQRTQQEDSAVYLCASSLRWLAGESNEQFFGPGTRLTVL.

This clone showed up just a few times. The chain has TRBV4-2 and TRBJ2-7; D is unclear. V dropped 1 base and J dropped 5 bases, with 3 bases sitting between them. The CDR3 runs to 11 residues. CDR1 is LGHNA and CDR2 is YNFKEQ in the germline V gene. In DNA form, the CDR3 reads TGTGCCAGCAGCCAAGGCGACGAGCAGTACTTC. This gives the protein CASSQGDEQYF.

The V call is TRBV4-1, the J call TRBJ1-2, with 8 bases lining up with TRBD1. CDR1 MGHRA and CDR2 YSYEKL come from the germline V gene. The CDR3 consists of 15 residues. The junction had 9 bases not matched to a gene; V was cut back by 4 bases and J by 5 bases. The CDR3 loop is CASSPSGGQAYGYTF. The DNA of the CDR3 is TGCGCCAGCAGCCCCTCTGGGGGACAGGCATATGGCTACACCTTC.

This chain uses TRBV11-2 with TRBJ1-4; maybe TRBD1 (6 bases). V lost 2 bases to trimming and J lost 2 bases, with 9 bases between them. This CDR3 contains 15 residues. Germline CDR1 SGHAT, CDR2 FQNNGV. DNA for the CDR3: TGTGCCAGCAGCTTATTCAGGGGCACTAATGAAAAACTGTTTTTT. Translation gives CASSLFRGTNEKLFF.

This chain links TRBV29-1 with TRBJ1-1; tentatively, D is TRBD1 (5 bases). The CDR3 length is 13 residues. V was cut by 5 bases and J by 5 bases, with 15 bases left in between. Germline CDR1 and CDR2: SQVTM and ANQGSEA. In DNA form, the CDR3 reads TGCAGCGTTTGTGAAGGGGCTGGGACTGAAGCTTTCTTT. Amino acid sequence: CSVCEGAGTEAFF. The full variable domain, with the rest looked up from reference TRBV29-1 and TRBJ1-1, is SAVISQKPSRDICQRGTSLTIQCQVDSQVTMMFWYRQQPGQSLTLIATANQGSEATYESGFVIDKFPISRPNLTFSTLTVSNMSPEDSSIYLCSVCEGAGTEAFFGQGTRLTVV.

The V call is TRBV7-9, the J call TRBJ2-4; possible D gene TRBD1, 5 bases. Germline-derived CDR1 and CDR2 are SEHNR and FQNEAQ (reference sequence). Trimming shortened V by 4 bases and J by 9 bases, and 13 bases separated the two germline ends. The CDR3 totals 13 residues. CDR3 sequence: CASSSPGLSIQYF. As DNA, the CDR3 is TGTGCCAGCAGCTCCCCAGGGTTGTCCATTCAGTACTTC.

Only a few counts were recorded for this clone. The chain is built from TRBV4-1 and TRBJ1-1; TRBD1 might be the D (6 bases). Trimming removed 4 bases at V and 1 base at J, with 10 bases between. The germline gives CDR1 MGHRA, CDR2 YSYEKL. This CDR3 is built from 14 residues. CDR3 residues: CASSLQGPNTEAFF. The DNA of the CDR3 is TGCGCCAGCAGCCTACAGGGCCCGAACACTGAAGCTTTCTTT.

The genes are TRBV10-3 and TRBJ2-7; D is uncertain. The CDR3 sequence is 12 residues long. The germline V gene encodes CDR1 ENHRY and CDR2 SYGVKD. V lost 0 bases and J lost 4, with 4 bases in between. CDR3 loop: CAISESGYEQYF. CDR3 DNA sequence: TGTGCCATCAGTGAGTCGGGGTACGAGCAGTACTTC.

CDR3 sequence reads: CASSIPGGDEQFF. The CDR3 DNA reads as TGTGCCAGTAGTATACCGGGTGGGGATGAGCAGTTCTTC. The chain couples TRBV19 to TRBJ2-1; D call uncertain. V was trimmed by 2 bases and J by 8 bases, leaving 10 bases between them. The germline V gene encodes CDR1 LNHDA and CDR2 SQIVND (reference sequence). CDR3 length equals 13 residues.

The chain couples TRBV14 to TRBJ2-1; D ambiguous. Trimming took off 3 bases at V and 5 bases at J, with 14 bases between the two ends. From germline, CDR1 is SGHDN and CDR2 FVKESK. The CDR3 loop spans 15 amino acids. The CDR3 loop reads CASSHERGSHNEQFF. CDR3 in DNA: TGTGCCAGCAGCCATGAAAGAGGCAGCCACAATGAGCAGTTCTTC.

This clone has a single count. This chain joins TRBV10-2 and TRBJ2-3, with 12 nucleotides matching TRBD2. The CDR3 consists of 15 residues. Trimming at V came to 6 bases and at J to 4 bases, leaving 5 bases not matched to a gene. The germline gives CDR1 WSHSY, CDR2 SAAADI. In DNA form, the CDR3 reads TGCGCCAGCAGCGGACTAGCGGGGACCGCAGATACGCAGTATTTT. Its protein is CASSGLAGTADTQYF.

The chain carries TRBV27 and TRBJ1-5; 7 bases line up with TRBD1. The CDR3 has 17 residues. Germline CDR1 MNHEY, CDR2 SMNVEV (reference sequence). V lost 5 bases to trimming and J lost 6 bases; unmatched junction nucleotides: 16. This CDR3 reads CASSPTPRQGGGQPQHF. The CDR3, as DNA: TGTGCCAGCAGTCCCACCCCGCGACAGGGTGGGGGTCAGCCCCAGCATTTT.

The chain combines TRBV15 with TRBJ1-5; 8 nucleotides align to TRBD1. The CDR3 is 13 residues long. From germline, CDR1 is LNHNV and CDR2 YYDKDF (reference sequence). V dropped 8 bases and J dropped 7; count of bases not matched to a gene: 7. The CDR3: CATQDRGGQPQHF. The CDR3 DNA is TGTGCCACCCAAGACAGGGGTGGGCAGCCCCAGCATTTT.

The gene calls are TRBV11-2 and TRBJ2-7; the D gene is possibly TRBD1 (6 bases). Germline CDR1 is SGHAT and CDR2 is FQNNGV. Trimming shortened V by 0 bases and J by 3 bases, and 15 bases separated the two germline ends. The CDR3 length is 16 residues. The CDR3 spells CASSLDAGTILYEQYF. The CDR3 DNA reads TGTGCCAGCAGCTTAGATGCCGGGACAATCCTCTACGAGCAGTACTTC.

This chain uses TRBV9 with TRBJ2-3; D may be TRBD1 (6 bases). Germline V gives CDR1 SGDLS, CDR2 YYNGEE. Trimming shortened V by 3 bases and J by 2 bases, and 13 bases separated the two germline ends. The CDR3 is 15 amino acids. DNA for the CDR3: TGTGCCAGCAGCGCCCCCGGGACAACCACAGATACGCAGTATTTT. Its translation is CASSAPGTTTDTQYF.

The sample holds a few counts of this clone. The chain recombines TRBV19 with TRBJ1-2; the D is unclear. The CDR3 runs 11 residues. Deletions cut 10 bases from V and 8 bases from J, with 14 bases between. In germline, CDR1 is LNHDA, CDR2 SQIVND (reference sequence). The CDR3 spells CATRWEGGYTF. The DNA for the CDR3 is TGTGCCACCCGATGGGAAGGCGGCTACACCTTC.

This clone has more than one count but fewer than ten. The chain combines TRBV5-6 with TRBJ2-7; maybe TRBD2 (6 bases). Germline V gene lookup returns CDR1 SGHDT and CDR2 YYEEEE. Trimming took 0 bases from V and 0 from J, leaving 7 bases between them. The CDR3 totals 14 residues. For the CDR3, the DNA is TGTGCCAGCAGCTTGGCGGGGGTCTCCTACGAGCAGTACTTC. Residues: CASSLAGVSYEQYF.

The V gene is TRBV19, the J gene TRBJ2-2; the match to TRBD2 covers 8 bases. With 7 bases clipped from V and 8 bases from J, the junction kept 12 bases outside the gene matches. CDR3 length: 15 residues. The germline gives CDR1 LNHDA, CDR2 SQIVND (reference sequence). CDR3 sequence reads: CASISLAGAEGELFF. DNA of the CDR3: TGTGCCAGTATCTCGCTAGCGGGTGCCGAGGGGGAGCTGTTTTTT.

This chain joins TRBV10-3 and TRBJ2-1; D remains unclear. The CDR3 consists of 14 residues. The germline CDR1 and CDR2 sequences are ENHRY and SYGVKD. V lost 4 bases to trimming and J lost 4 bases, with 11 bases between them. The CDR3 here is CAISVDTPYNEQFF. DNA of the CDR3: TGTGCCATCAGTGTAGATACTCCTTACAATGAGCAGTTCTTC.

The rearrangement links TRBV9 to TRBJ2-1; D gene uncertain. The CDR3 spans 15 residues. CDR1 and CDR2 from the germline V gene are SGDLS and YYNGEE. The V end was cut by 3 bases, the J end by 0 bases, with 10 bases between. CDR3 protein: CASSETESSYNEQFF. DNA of the CDR3: TGTGCCAGCAGCGAGACGGAAAGCTCCTACAATGAGCAGTTCTTC.

V is TRBV7-2 and J is TRBJ1-2; D gene ambiguous. Trimming cost V 1 base and J 3 bases, with 15 bases left between them. The CDR3 length is 16 residues. The germline CDR1 and CDR2 sequences are SGHTA and FQGNSA. As DNA, the CDR3 is TGTGCCAGCAGCTTAGACGGATTTCCCGCCTACTATGGCTACACCTTC. Protein product: CASSLDGFPAYYGYTF. Based on the CDR3 plus reference TRBV7-2 and TRBJ1-2, the full variable domain is GAGVSQSPSNKVTEKGKDVELRCDPISGHTALYWYRQSLGQGLEFLIYFQGNSAPDKSGLPSDRFSAERTGGSVSTLTIQRTQQEDSAVYLCASSLDGFPAYYGYTFGSGTRLTVV.

The J gene is TRBJ2-1, the V gene TRBV5-6, with 10 bases aligning to TRBD1. The CDR3 runs 13 residues. CDR1 SGHDT and CDR2 YYEEEE come from the germline V gene. V lost 3 bases to trimming and J lost 10 bases; unmatched junction nucleotides: 4. The CDR3 is CASSSGQGYEQFF. CDR3 bases: TGTGCCAGCAGCTCGGGACAGGGGTACGAGCAGTTCTTC.

V is TRBV28 and J is TRBJ2-7; D may be TRBD1 (6 bases). V lost 10 bases to trimming and J lost 2 bases, with 15 bases between them. Germline V gene sequence: CDR1 MDHEN, CDR2 SYDVKM. The CDR3 covers 13 residues. CDR3 coding DNA: TGTGCCATCCTGGGACATCGGACCTACGAGCAGTACTTC. Its translation: CAILGHRTYEQYF. The whole variable domain, remainder taken from reference TRBV28 and TRBJ2-7, is DVKVTQSSRYLVKRTGEKVFLECVQDMDHENMFWYRQDPGLGLRLIYFSYDVKMKEKGDIPEGYSVSREKKERFSLILESASTNQTSMYLCAILGHRTYEQYFGPGTRLTVT.

V is TRBV7-8 and J is TRBJ2-7; 7 bases align to TRBD1. The CDR3 is 13 amino acids. Germline V gene sequence: CDR1 SGHVS, CDR2 FQNEAQ. Germline trimming cut 6 bases from V and 7 bases from J; bases unmatched to any gene: 9. The CDR3 spells CASSTDRVGEQYF. CDR3 nucleotides: TGTGCCAGCAGTACAGACAGGGTAGGAGAGCAGTACTTC. The variable domain in full, with the rest retrieved from reference TRBV7-8 and TRBJ2-7, is GAGVSQSPRYKVAKRGQDVALRCDPISGHVSLFWYQQALGQGPEFLTYFQNEAQLDKSGLPSDRFFAERPEGSVSTLKIQRTQQEDSAVYLCASSTDRVGEQYFGPGTRLTVT.